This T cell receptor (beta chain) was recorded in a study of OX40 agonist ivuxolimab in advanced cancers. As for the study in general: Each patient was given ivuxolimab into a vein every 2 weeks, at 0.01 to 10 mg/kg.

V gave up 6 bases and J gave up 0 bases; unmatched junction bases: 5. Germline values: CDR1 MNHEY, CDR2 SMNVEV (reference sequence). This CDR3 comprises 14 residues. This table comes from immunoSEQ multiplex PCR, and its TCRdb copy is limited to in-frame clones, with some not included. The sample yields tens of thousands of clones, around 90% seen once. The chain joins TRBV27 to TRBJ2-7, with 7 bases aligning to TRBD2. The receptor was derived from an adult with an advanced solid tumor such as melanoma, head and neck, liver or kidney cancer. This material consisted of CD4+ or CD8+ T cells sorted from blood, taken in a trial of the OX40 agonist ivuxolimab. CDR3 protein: CASSLAAVSYEQYF. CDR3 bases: TGTGCCAGCAGCCTAGCGGCAGTCTCCTACGAGCAGTACTTC.